This T cell receptor (beta chain) was recovered during a study of OX40 agonist ivuxolimab in advanced cancers. Study details: Averaging approximately 60 years in age, with a range of about 20 to 90, the cohort was about 86% male.

The protocol was immunoSEQ multiplex PCR, while the TCRdb copy is restricted to in-frame clones and leaves out a portion. This table has about 74,000 clones, roughly 80% appearing once. This sequence originates from an adult with an advanced solid tumor such as melanoma, head and neck, liver or kidney cancer. This sample comprised CD4+ or CD8+ T cells sorted from blood, obtained in a trial of the OX40 agonist ivuxolimab.

The CDR3 sequence: CASSPTGQFNSPLHF. The CDR3 nucleotides are TGTGCCAGCAGTCCCACGGGACAGTTTAATTCACCCCTCCACTTT. The chain combines TRBV6-6 with TRBJ1-6; 7 bases are shared with TRBD1. Trimming cost V 5 bases and J 6 bases; bases outside gene matches: 7. Germline V lookup: CDR1 MNHNY, CDR2 SVGAGI (reference sequence). This CDR3 spans 15 amino acids.